This note documents a single T cell receptor (beta chain) sequence. The target antigen is unknown. The sample originates from a study of T cell responses to AZD1222 COVID-19 vaccine. The CDR3 runs 12 residues. The V gene lost 5 bases and the J gene lost 4 bases, with 6 bases spanning the gap. Germline loops: CDR1 MNHEY, CDR2 SMNVEV (reference sequence). Study results and limitations: Epitopes outside B.1.351 and B.1.1.7 mutated regions reportedly drew nearly half of spike TCRs. Donor demographics were predominantly white British with a female majority; clonal diversity may be underestimated. Baseline antibody screening turned up just five to seven seropositive AZD1222 recipients.

The method was immunoSEQ multiplex PCR; TCRdb's version includes in-frame clones alone and lacks a portion of them. The table lists about 42,000 clones, around 88% of them singletons. The clonotype comes from an adult who received the AZD1222 COVID-19 vaccine. The chain joins TRBV27 to TRBJ2-1; possibly TRBD2 for D (5 bases). Sequenced here: peripheral blood, sampled 28 days after the second AZD1222 dose. The CDR3 DNA reads TGTGCCAGCAGTGAGGGTTACAATGAGCAGTTCTTC. The encoded protein is CASSEGYNEQFF.